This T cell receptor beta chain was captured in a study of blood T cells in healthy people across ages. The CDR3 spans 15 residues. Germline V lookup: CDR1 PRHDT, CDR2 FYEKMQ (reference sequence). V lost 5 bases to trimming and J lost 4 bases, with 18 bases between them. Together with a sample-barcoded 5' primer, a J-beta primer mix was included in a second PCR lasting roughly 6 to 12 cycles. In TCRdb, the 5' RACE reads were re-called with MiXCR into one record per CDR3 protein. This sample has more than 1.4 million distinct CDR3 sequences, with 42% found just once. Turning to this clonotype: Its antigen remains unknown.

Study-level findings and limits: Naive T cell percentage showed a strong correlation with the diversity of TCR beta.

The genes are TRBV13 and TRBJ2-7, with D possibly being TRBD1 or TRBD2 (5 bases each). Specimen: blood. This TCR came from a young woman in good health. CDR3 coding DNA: TGTGCCAGCAGCCCCCCTCGGGCCTGGGGGTACGAGCAGTACTTC. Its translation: CASSPPRAWGYEQYF.